This T cell receptor beta chain was observed in a study of T cell responses to AZD1222 COVID-19 vaccine. This table comes from immunoSEQ multiplex PCR, and its TCRdb copy is limited to in-frame clones, with some not included. There are approximately 210,000 clones in the sample; approximately 89% occur only once, and roughly 3.5% lies in the top ten. A note on this clone: Its matching antigen is unknown.

Study findings and constraints: The study found vaccine-associated CD4 TCRs spanning spike, dominant at 160-218 and 743-854. It should be noted that donors were predominantly white British and more often female, and clonal diversity was possibly underestimated. In the spike-specific TCR repertoire, nearly half reportedly target unmutated variant regions.

The V gene lost 4 bases and the J gene lost 7 bases, with 16 bases spanning the gap. The CDR3 runs 15 residues. Germline-derived CDR1 and CDR2 are MNHNY and SVGAGI (reference sequence). The material sequenced was peripheral blood, taken 28 days after the second AZD1222 dose. The TCR comes from an adult who received the AZD1222 COVID-19 vaccine. This chain connects TRBV6-6 to TRBJ2-2, with D possibly matching TRBD2 (6 bases). The CDR3 spells CASSSPGEAGGELFF. The CDR3 nucleotides read TGTGCCAGCAGTTCCCCGGGAGAGGCGGGCGGGGAGCTGTTTTTT.